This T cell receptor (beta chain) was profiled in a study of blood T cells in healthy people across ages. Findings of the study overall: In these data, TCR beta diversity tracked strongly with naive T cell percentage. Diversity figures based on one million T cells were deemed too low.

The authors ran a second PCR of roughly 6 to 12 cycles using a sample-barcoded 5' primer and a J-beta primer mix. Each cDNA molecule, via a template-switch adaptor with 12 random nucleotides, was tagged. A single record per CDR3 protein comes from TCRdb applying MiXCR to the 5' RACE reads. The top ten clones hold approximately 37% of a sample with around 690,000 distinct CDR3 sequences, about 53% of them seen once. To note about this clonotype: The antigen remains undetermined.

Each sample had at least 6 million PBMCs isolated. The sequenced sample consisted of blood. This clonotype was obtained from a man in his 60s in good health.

CDR3 region: CASSLDTGGGGYTF. The DNA for the CDR3 is TGTGCCAGCAGCTTAGATACAGGGGGCGGCGGCTACACCTTC. The chain carries TRBV11-2 and TRBJ1-2, with 9 bases fitting TRBD1. The germline V gene encodes CDR1 SGHAT and CDR2 FQNNGV. The ends lost 0 bases at V and 8 bases at J; junction bases unmatched: 4. The CDR3 spans 14 residues.